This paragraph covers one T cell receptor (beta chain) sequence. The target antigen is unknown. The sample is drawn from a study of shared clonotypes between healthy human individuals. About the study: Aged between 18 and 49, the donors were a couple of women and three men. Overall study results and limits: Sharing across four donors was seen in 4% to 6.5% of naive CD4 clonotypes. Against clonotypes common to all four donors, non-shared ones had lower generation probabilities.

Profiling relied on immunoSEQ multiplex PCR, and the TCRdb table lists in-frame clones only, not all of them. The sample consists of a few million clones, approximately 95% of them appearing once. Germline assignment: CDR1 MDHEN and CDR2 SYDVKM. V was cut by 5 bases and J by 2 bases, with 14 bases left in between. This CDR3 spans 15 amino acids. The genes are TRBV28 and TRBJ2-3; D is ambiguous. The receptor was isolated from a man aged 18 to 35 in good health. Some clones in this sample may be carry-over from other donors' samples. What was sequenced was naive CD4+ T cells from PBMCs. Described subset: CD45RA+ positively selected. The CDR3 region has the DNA TGTGCCAGCAGTCCTCAAGCCGGTTACACAGATACGCAGTATTTT. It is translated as CASSPQAGYTDTQYF.